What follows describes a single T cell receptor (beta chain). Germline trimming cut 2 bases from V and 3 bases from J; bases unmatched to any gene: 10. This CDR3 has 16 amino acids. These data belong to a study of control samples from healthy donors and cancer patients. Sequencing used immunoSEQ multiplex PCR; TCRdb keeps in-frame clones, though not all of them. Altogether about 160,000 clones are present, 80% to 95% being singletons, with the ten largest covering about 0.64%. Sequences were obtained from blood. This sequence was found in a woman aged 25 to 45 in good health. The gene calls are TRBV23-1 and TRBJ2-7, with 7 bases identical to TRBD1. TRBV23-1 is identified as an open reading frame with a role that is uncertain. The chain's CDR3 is CASSQTGTAVNYEQYF. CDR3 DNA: TGCGCCAGCAGTCAAACCGGGACAGCGGTCAACTACGAGCAGTACTTC.